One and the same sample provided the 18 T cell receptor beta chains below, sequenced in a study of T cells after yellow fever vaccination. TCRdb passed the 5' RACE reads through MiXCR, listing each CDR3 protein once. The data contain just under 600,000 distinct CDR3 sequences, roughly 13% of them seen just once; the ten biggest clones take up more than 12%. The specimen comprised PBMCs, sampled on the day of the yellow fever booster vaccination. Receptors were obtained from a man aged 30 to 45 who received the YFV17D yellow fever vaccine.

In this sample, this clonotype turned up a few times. The CDR3 DNA sequence: TGCAGTGCAGAGGGACAGGAGGACGCCTACAATGAGCAGTTCTTC. Translating gives CSAEGQEDAYNEQFF. The J gene is TRBJ2-1, the V gene TRBV20-1; TRBD1 matches 8 bases. CDR3 length equals 15 residues. The germline V gene has CDR1 DFQATT and CDR2 SNEGSKA (reference sequence). J lost 2 bases, V lost 6 bases, and 9 bases had no gene match.

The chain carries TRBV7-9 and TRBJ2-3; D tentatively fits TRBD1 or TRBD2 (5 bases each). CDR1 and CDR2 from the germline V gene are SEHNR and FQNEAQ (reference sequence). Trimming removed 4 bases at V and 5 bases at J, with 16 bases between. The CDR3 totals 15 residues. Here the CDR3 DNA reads TGTGCCAGCAGCTCCCGGGACCAGGGAAGAGATACGCAGTATTTT. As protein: CASSSRDQGRDTQYF.

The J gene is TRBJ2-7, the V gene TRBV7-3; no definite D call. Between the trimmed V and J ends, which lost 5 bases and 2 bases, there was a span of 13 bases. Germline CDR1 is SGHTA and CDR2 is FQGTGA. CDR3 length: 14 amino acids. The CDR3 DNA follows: TGTGCCAGCAGCCGCGTCAAGCCCCCCTACGAGCAGTACTTC. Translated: CASSRVKPPYEQYF.

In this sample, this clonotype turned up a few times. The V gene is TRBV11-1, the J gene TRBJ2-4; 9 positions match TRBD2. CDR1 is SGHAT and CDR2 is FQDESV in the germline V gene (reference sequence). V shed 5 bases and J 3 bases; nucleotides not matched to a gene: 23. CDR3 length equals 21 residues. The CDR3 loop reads CASSPLISGGRAVLSKNIQYF. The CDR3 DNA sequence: TGTGCCAGCAGCCCACTAATTAGTGGCGGGAGGGCCGTGCTAAGCAAAAACATTCAGTACTTC.

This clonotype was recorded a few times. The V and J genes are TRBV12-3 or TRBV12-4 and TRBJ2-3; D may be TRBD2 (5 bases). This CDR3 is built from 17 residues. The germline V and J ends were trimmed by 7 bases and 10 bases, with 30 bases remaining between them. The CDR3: CASTLLPALPSGWAQYF. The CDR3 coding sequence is TGTGCCAGCACCCTTCTCCCGGCCCTTCCCAGCGGTTGGGCGCAGTATTTT.

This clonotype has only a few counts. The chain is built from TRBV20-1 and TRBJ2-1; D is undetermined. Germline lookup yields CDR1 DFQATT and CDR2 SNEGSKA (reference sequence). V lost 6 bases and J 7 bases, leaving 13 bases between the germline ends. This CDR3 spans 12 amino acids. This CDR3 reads CSAVGVGNEQFF. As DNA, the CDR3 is TGCAGTGCCGTTGGAGTGGGGAATGAGCAGTTCTTC.

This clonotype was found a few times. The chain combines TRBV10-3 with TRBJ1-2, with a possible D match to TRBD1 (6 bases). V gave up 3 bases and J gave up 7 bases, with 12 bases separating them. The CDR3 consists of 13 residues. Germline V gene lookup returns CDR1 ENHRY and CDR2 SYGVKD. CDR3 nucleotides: TGTGCCATCAGTGACGGCAGGGGAGCTGGCTACACCTTC. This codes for CAISDGRGAGYTF.

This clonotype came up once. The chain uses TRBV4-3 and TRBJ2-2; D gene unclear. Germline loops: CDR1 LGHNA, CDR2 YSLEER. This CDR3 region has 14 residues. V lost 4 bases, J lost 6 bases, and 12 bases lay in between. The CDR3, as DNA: TGCGCCAGCAGCCGGATTGACCGCGCCGGGGAGCTGTTTTTT. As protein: CASSRIDRAGELFF.

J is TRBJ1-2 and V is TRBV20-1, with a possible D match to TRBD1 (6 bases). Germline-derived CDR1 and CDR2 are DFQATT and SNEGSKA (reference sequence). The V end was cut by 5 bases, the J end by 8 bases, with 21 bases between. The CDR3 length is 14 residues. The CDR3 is CSADPGHSSGGYTF. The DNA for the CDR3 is TGCAGTGCTGACCCGGGACACTCCTCCGGAGGCTACACCTTC.

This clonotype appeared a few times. CDR3: CASSLDRRSDQPQHF. DNA for the CDR3: TGTGCCAGCAGCTTAGACCGGCGATCGGATCAGCCCCAGCATTTT. The chain couples TRBV7-2 to TRBJ1-5; no definite D call. This CDR3 spans 15 amino acids. Germline V CDR1 and CDR2: SGHTA, FQGNSA. The ends were cut back, 1 base at V and 5 bases at J, with 12 bases in the middle.

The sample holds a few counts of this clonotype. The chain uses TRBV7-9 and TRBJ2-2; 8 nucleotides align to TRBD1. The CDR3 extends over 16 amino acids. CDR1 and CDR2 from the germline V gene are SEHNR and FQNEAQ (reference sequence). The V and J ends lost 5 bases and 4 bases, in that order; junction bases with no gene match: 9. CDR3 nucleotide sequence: TGTGCCAGCAGCCGAGACAGGGGATTAAGCACCGGGGAGCTGTTTTTT. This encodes CASSRDRGLSTGELFF. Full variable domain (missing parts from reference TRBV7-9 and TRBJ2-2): DTGVSQNPRHKITKRGQNVTFRCDPISEHNRLYWYRQTLGQGPEFLTYFQNEAQLEKSRLLSDRFSAERPKGSFSTLEIQRTEQGDSAMYLCASSRDRGLSTGELFFGEGSRLTVL.

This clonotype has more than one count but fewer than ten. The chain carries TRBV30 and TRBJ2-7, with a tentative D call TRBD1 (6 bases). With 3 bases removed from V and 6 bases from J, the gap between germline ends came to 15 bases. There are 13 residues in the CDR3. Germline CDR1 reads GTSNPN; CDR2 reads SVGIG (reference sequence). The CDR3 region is CAWSLQQGSEQYF. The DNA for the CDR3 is TGTGCCTGGAGCCTCCAACAGGGTTCCGAGCAGTACTTC.

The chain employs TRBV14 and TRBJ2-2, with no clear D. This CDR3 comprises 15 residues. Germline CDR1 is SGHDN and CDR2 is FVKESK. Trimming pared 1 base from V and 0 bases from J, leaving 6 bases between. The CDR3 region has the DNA TGTGCCAGCAGCCAAGTCGCAGCGAACACCGGGGAGCTGTTTTTT. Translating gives CASSQVAANTGELFF.

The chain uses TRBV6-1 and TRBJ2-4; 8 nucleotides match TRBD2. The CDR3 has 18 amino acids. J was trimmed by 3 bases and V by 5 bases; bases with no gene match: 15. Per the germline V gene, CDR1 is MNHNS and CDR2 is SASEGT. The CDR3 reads CASSPLSREGRHKNIQYF. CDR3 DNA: TGTGCCAGCAGTCCCCTATCTCGGGAGGGCCGGCACAAAAACATTCAGTACTTC.

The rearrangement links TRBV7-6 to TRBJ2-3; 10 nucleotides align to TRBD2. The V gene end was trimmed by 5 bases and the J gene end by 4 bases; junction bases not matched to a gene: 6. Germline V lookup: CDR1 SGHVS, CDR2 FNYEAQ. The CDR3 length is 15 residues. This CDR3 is CASSNNLAGADTQYF. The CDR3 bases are TGTGCCAGCAGCAATAATCTAGCGGGAGCAGATACGCAGTATTTT.

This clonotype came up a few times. CDR3 sequence (DNA): TGTGCCAGCAGTTACGAGGTGGAGAGTGAAGCTTTCTTT. It is translated as CASSYEVESEAFF. V gene TRBV6-2 or TRBV6-3 combines with J gene TRBJ1-1; D ambiguous. The CDR3 is 13 amino acids. Trimming stripped 2 bases from V and 7 bases from J, with 11 bases between. Germline V CDR1 and CDR2: MNHEY, SVGEGT.

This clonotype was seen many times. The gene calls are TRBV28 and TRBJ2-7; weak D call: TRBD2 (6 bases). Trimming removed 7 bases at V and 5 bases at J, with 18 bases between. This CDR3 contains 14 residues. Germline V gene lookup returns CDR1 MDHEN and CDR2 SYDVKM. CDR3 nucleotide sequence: TGTGCCAGCACTAACCTAGCGTTCGGGAACGAGCAGTACTTC. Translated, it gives CASTNLAFGNEQYF.

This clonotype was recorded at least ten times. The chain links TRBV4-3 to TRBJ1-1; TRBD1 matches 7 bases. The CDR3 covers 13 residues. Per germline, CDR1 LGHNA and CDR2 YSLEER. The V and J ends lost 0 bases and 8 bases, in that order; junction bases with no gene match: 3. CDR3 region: CASSQERQGEAFF. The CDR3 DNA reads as TGCGCCAGCAGCCAAGAACGACAGGGCGAAGCTTTCTTT.